This paragraph covers one TCR beta chain sequence. Its matching antigen is unknown. Per the germline V gene, CDR1 is MNHEY and CDR2 is SMNVEV (reference sequence). This CDR3 contains 13 residues. V was clipped by 7 bases and J by 3 bases, with 11 bases between them. The data were obtained in a study of cytomegalovirus exposure and HLA in healthy donors. Study background: Most genotyped donors, roughly 83% of 350 to 500, had Caucasian-associated genetic ancestry. General study results and limits: In a later analysis, a missense DCLRE1C variant was linked to TCR beta V- and J-gene trimming. In a later analysis, HLA-associated beta chains showed higher expansion and lower generation probabilities than comparable chains. The study recorded over 150 TCR beta chains that were cytomegalovirus-associated.

With 60 Vbeta and 13 Jbeta primers, the PCR was carried out. Sequenced by immunoSEQ multiplex PCR; TCRdb stores in-frame clones only, minus some. There are about 130,000 clones in the sample; more than 80% occur only once, and 5.5% to 7% lies in the top ten. The sequence came from a woman in her 40s in good health and CMV-seropositive. Sequencing was performed on PBMCs. V is TRBV27 and J is TRBJ2-3, with TRBD1 as a possible D gene (6 bases). Here the CDR3 DNA reads TGTGCCAGCAAGGGCACAGGGACAGATACGCAGTATTTT. This encodes CASKGTGTDTQYF.